This TCR beta chain is drawn from a study of T cells expressing NK-cell markers. Study overall: Underlying the TCR beta repertoires were sorted CD3+CD56+NKG2C+, CD3+CD56+NKG2C- and CD3+CD56-NKG2C+ T cells.

As concerns this clonotype: Its target is not known.

TCRdb reprocessed the 5' RACE reads and keeps a single row for each CDR3 protein, giving no DNA. Its listing shows 150,000 or so distinct CDR3 sequences. The CDR3 totals 12 residues. Study-wide results and caveats: Over 5 donors carried dominant NKG2C+ clonotypes that made up roughly 1.0-7.5% of their CD8+ T cells. Uncertainty persisted over the HCMV specificity of expanded NKG2C+ T cell clones. For a handful of donors, these clonotypes were likewise the leading ones in the CD3+CD56-NKG2C+ fraction.

This chain joins TRBV12-3 or TRBV12-4 and TRBJ2-2; TCRdb gives TRBD1 as the D gene, but with no DNA this cannot be confirmed. Sequenced input: blood T cells: a sorted CD56 or NKG2C T cell subset, CD4+ or CD8+ T cells, or bulk PBMC T cells (not recorded which). The TCR sequence derives from a woman aged 50 to 60 in good health. The CDR3 spells CASSPPGGELFF.